Listed below are T cell receptor beta chains from one sample, sequenced in a study of T cell changes during pregnancy in multiple sclerosis. Some clones are missing from TCRdb's copy, which holds only in-frame ones; the method was immunoSEQ multiplex PCR. The top ten hold 0.75% of the sample, which has some 85,000 clones, about 93% seen once. Sample: peripheral blood, taken in the second trimester of pregnancy. These receptors all come from a female donor in good health, enrolled as a control in a pregnancy study. Each CDR3 is given with its conserved first and last residue. D genes are given only for firm matches.

CDR3: CASSLGVRTGAGANVLTF
DNA: TGTGCCAGCAGCTTGGGGGTTAGGACAGGGGCTGGGGCCAACGTCCTGACTTTC
D: TRBD1
V: TRBV5-4
J: TRBJ2-6

CDR3: CATGQGSFYGYTF
DNA: TGTGCCACTGGACAGGGCTCCTTCTATGGCTACACCTTC
D: TRBD1
V: TRBV6-5
J: TRBJ1-2

CDR3: CASSLGVGSTEAFF
DNA: TGTGCCAGCTCACTAGGCGTAGGGAGCACTGAAGCTTTCTTT
D: NA
V: TRBV18
J: TRBJ1-1

CDR3: CASSSLTGIGLGSYEQYF
DNA: TGTGCCAGCAGCTCATTGACAGGGATTGGATTGGGGTCCTACGAGCAGTACTTC
D: TRBD1
V: TRBV5-8
J: TRBJ2-7

CDR3: CASSESGPGHRVTDTQYF
DNA: TGTGCCAGCAGTGAGTCAGGGCCAGGCCACAGGGTGACAGATACGCAGTATTTT
D: NA
V: TRBV6-1
J: TRBJ2-3

CDR3: CASSLRWEGYNEQFF
DNA: TGTGCCAGCAGCTTAAGGTGGGAGGGCTACAATGAGCAGTTCTTC
D: TRBD2
V: TRBV7-8
J: TRBJ2-1

CDR3: CASSLGGERSGRAFF
DNA: TGTGCCAGCAGCTTAGGGGGGGAAAGGTCCGGCCGAGCTTTCTTT
D: NA
V: TRBV7-2
J: TRBJ1-1

CDR3: CASSRTIRVSSNEQYF
DNA: TGCGCCAGCAGCCGAACGATCCGGGTTTCCTCCAACGAGCAGTACTTC
D: NA
V: TRBV4-3
J: TRBJ2-7

CDR3: CASSLASLTGGTGELFF
DNA: TGCGCCAGCAGCTTGGCTAGCCTGACAGGGGGCACCGGGGAGCTGTTTTTT
D: TRBD1
V: TRBV5-1
J: TRBJ2-2

CDR3: CATAPGQERGYTF
DNA: TGTGCCACCGCGCCGGGACAGGAAAGAGGCTACACCTTC
D: TRBD1
V: TRBV27
J: TRBJ1-2

CDR3: CASSLTTGTNTEAFF
DNA: TGCGCCAGCAGCTTGACGACCGGGACAAACACTGAAGCTTTCTTT
D: NA
V: TRBV5-1
J: TRBJ1-1

CDR3: CASSYGQGARGNEQFF
DNA: TGTGCCAGCAGTTACGGACAGGGGGCGAGAGGCAATGAGCAGTTCTTC
D: TRBD1
V: TRBV6-6
J: TRBJ2-1